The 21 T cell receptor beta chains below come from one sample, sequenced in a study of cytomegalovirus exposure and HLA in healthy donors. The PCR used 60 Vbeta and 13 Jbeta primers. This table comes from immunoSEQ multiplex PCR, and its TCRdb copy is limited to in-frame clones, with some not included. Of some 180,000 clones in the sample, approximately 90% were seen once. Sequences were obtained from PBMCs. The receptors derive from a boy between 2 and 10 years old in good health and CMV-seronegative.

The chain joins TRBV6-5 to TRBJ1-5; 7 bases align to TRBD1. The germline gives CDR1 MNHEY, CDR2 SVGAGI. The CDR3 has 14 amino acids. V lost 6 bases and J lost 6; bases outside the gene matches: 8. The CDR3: CASSLRGPGQPQHF. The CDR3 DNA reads TGTGCCAGCAGCCTTAGGGGGCCGGGTCAGCCCCAGCATTTT.

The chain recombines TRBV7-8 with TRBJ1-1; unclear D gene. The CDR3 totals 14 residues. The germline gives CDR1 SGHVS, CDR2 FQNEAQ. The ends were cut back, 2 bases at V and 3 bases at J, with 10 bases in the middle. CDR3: CASSLSVKDTEAFF. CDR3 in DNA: TGTGCCAGCAGCTTAAGCGTAAAGGACACTGAAGCTTTCTTT.

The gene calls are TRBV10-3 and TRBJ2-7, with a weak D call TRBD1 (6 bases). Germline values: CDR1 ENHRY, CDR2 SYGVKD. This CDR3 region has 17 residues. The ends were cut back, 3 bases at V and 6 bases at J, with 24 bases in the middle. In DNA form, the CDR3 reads TGTGCCATCAGTGAAGCGACTATGACAGGAAAGAACTCCGAGCAGTACTTC. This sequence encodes CAISEATMTGKNSEQYF.

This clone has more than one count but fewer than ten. Here the CDR3 DNA reads TGTGCCAGCAGCTCCCCTGTTGAGGCAGAGACCCAGTACTTC. It yields the protein CASSSPVEAETQYF. The chain combines TRBV5-4 with TRBJ2-5; D not resolved. Trimming shortened V by 3 bases and J by 4 bases, and 13 bases separated the two germline ends. Germline-derived CDR1 and CDR2 are SGHNT and YYREEE (reference sequence). This CDR3 has 14 residues.

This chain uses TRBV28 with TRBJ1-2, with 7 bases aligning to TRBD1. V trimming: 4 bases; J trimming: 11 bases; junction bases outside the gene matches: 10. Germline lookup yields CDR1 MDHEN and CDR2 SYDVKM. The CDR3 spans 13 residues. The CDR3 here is CASSSGGTEGYTF. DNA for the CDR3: TGTGCCAGCAGTTCGGGCGGGACAGAGGGATACACCTTC.

CDR3 DNA: TGTGCCAGCAGCCGGGACAGACAGAACACTGAAGCTTTCTTT. Encoded protein: CASSRDRQNTEAFF. The rearrangement links TRBV6-1 to TRBJ1-1; 7 bases line up with TRBD1. The CDR3 has 14 residues. V lost 6 bases, J lost 1 base, and 5 bases stayed unmatched. The germline V gene has CDR1 MNHNS and CDR2 SASEGT.

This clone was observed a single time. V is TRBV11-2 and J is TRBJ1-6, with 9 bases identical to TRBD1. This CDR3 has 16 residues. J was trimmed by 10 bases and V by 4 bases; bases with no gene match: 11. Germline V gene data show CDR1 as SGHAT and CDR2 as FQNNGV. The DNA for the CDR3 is TGTGCCAGCAGCTCCCGCCGGGACAGGGCCTACTCACCCCTCCACTTT. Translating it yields CASSSRRDRAYSPLHF.

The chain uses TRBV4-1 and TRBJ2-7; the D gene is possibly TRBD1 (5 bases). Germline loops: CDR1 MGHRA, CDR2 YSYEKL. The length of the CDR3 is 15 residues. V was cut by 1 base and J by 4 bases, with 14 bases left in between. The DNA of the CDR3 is TGCGCCAGCAGCCAAGGGGGCTTAGCCATTTACGAGCAGTACTTC. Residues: CASSQGGLAIYEQYF.

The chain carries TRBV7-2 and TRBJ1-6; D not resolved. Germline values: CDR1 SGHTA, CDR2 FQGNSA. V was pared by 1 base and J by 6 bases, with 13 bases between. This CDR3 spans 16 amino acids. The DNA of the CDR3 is TGTGCCAGCAGCTTAGGGCCAGGAGGACTTAATTCACCCCTCCACTTT. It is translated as CASSLGPGGLNSPLHF.

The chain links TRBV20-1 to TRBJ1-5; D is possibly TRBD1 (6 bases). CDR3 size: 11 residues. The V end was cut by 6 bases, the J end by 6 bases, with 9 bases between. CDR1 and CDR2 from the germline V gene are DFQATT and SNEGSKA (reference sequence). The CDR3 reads CSAQGTQPQHF. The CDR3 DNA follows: TGCAGTGCCCAGGGGACTCAGCCCCAGCATTTT.

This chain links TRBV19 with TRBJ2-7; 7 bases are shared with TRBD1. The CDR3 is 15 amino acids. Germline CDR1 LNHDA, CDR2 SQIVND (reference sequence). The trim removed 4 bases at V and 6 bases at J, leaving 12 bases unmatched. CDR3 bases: TGTGCCAGTAGTACTATCAGGACAGGTCCCCTCGAGCAGTACTTC. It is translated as CASSTIRTGPLEQYF.

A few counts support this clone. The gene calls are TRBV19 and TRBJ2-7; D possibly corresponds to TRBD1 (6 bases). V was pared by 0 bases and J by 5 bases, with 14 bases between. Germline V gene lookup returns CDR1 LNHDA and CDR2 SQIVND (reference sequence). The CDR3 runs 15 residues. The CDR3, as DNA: TGTGCCAGTAGTATAGAGGGAACAGGGCTACACGAGCAGTACTTC. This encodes CASSIEGTGLHEQYF.

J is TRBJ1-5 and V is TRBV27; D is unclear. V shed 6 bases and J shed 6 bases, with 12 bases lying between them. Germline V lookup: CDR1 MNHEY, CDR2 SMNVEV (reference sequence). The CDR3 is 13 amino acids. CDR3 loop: CASSRRGGQPQHF. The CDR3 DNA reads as TGTGCCAGCAGCCGCCGCGGCGGTCAGCCCCAGCATTTT.

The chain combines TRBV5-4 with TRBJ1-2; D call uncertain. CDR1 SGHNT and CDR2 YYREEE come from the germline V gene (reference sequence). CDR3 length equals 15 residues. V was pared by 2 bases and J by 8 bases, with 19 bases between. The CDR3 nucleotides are TGTGCCAGCAGCTTACCTAGTTCCCGGAGTCGGGGCTACACCTTC. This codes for CASSLPSSRSRGYTF.

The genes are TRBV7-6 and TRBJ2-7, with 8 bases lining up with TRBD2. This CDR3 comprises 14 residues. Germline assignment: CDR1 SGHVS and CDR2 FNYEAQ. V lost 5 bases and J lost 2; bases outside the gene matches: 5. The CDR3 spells CASSPTSVAYEQYF. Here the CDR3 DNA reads TGTGCCAGCAGCCCGACTAGCGTAGCCTACGAGCAGTACTTC.

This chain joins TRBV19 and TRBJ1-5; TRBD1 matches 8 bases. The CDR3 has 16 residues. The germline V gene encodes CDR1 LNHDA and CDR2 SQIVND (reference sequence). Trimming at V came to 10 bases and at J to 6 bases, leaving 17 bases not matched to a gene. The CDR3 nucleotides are TGTGCCACTCATCAGGGGGCGTCCACGAAGGTTCAGCCCCAGCATTTT. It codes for CATHQGASTKVQPQHF.

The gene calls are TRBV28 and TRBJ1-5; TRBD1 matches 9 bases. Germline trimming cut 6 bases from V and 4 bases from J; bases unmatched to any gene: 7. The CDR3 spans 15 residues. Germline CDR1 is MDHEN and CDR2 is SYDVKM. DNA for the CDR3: TGTGCCAGCAGGAGGACAGGGGTAGGTAATCAGCCCCAGCATTTT. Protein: CASRRTGVGNQPQHF.

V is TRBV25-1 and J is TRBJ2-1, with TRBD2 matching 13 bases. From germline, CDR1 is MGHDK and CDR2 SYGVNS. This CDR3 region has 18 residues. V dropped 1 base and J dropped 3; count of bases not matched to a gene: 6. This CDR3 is CASSESLRTSGSYNEQFF. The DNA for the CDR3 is TGTGCCAGCAGTGAATCTCTACGGACTAGCGGGAGCTACAATGAGCAGTTCTTC.

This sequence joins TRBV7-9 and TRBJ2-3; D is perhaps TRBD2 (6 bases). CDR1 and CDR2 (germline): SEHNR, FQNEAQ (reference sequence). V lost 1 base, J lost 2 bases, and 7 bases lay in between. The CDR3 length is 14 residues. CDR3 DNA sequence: TGTGCCAGCAGCTTAGGCGGGAACACAGATACGCAGTATTTT. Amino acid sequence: CASSLGGNTDTQYF.

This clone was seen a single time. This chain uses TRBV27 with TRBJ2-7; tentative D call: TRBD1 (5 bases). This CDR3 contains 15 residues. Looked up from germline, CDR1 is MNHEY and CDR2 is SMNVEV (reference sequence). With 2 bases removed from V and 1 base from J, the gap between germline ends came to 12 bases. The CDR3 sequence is CASSLTGPVSYEQYF. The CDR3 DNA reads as TGTGCCAGCAGTTTAACAGGCCCTGTTTCCTACGAGCAGTACTTC.

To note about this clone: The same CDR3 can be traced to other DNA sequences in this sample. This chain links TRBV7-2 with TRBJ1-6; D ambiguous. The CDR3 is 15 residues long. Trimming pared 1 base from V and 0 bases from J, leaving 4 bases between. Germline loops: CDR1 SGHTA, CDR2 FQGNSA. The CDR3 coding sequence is TGTGCCAGCAGCTTAGGCAGCTCCTATAATTCACCCCTCCACTTT. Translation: CASSLGSSYNSPLHF.